This T cell receptor beta chain came from a study of CD8 T cells in Susac syndrome. TCR beta was sequenced from blood CD8+ and CD4+ T cells. Negative isolation was used for CD8+ and CD4+ T cells, and FACS enrichment was applied to TEMRA cells. Random hexamers served to reverse transcribe roughly 0.45 to 1 ug RNA. Across 54 Vbeta and 13 Jbeta, TCR beta CDR3 was amplified with immunoSEQ multiplex PCR. One entry per CDR3 protein results from TCRdb running MiXCR on the immunoSEQ multiplex PCR reads. In the table there are about 210,000 distinct CDR3 sequences, 94% of which are singletons. The TCR sequence derives from a human donor with Susac syndrome. Sample: CD4+ T cells from PBMCs.

CDR3 residues: CSARVVRSATNEKLFF. DNA for the CDR3: TGCAGTGCTAGGGTGGTCAGGAGTGCAACTAATGAAAAACTGTTTTTT. The chain has TRBV20-1 and TRBJ1-4, with D unclear. Trimming removed 3 bases from V and 0 bases from J, with 14 bases in between. There are 16 residues in the CDR3. Germline V lookup: CDR1 DFQATT, CDR2 SNEGSKA (reference sequence).